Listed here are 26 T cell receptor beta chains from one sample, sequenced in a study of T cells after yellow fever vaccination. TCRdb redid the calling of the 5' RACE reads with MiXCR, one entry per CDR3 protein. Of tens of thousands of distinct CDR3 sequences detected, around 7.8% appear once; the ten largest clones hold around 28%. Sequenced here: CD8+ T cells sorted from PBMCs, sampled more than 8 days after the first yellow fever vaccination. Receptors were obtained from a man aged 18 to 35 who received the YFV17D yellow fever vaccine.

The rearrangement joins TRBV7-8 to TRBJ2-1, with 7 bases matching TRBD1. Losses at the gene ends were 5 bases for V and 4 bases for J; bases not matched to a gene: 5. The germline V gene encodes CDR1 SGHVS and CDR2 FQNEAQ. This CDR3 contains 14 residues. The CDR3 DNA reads TGTGCCAGCAGCACCTGGGACAGATACAATGAGCAGTTCTTC. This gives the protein CASSTWDRYNEQFF.

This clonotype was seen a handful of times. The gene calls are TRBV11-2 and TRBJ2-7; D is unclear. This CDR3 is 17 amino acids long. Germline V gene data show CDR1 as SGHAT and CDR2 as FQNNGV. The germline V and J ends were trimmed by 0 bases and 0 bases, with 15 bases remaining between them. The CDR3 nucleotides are TGTGCCAGCAGCTTAGAGGTTGCGGCGCACCTCTCCTACGAGCAGTACTTC. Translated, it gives CASSLEVAAHLSYEQYF.

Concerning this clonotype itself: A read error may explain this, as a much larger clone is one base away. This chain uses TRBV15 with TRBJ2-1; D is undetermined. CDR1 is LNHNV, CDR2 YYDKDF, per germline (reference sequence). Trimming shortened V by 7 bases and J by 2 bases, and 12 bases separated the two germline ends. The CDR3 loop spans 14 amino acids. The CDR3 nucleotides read TGTGCCACCACACGGGTGGCAGCCTACAATGAGCAGTTCTTC. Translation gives CATTRVAAYNEQFF.

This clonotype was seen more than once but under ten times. The CDR3 DNA sequence: TGTGCCAGCAGCCATACTCCGGGACAGGGGGCTAGAGGCAATCAGCCCCAGCATTTT. Its protein is CASSHTPGQGARGNQPQHF. This chain links TRBV6-4 with TRBJ1-5, with 12 bases identical to TRBD1. Germline V gene data show CDR1 as MRHNA and CDR2 as SNTAGT. The CDR3 loop spans 19 amino acids. The V segment lost 6 bases and the J segment 2 bases; nucleotides outside the gene matches: 14.

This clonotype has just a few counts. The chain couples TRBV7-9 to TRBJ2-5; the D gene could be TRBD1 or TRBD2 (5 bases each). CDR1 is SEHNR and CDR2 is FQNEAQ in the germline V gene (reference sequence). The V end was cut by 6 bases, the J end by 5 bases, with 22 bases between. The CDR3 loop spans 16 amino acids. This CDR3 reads CASSTPLQGERETQYF. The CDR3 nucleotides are TGTGCCAGCAGTACCCCCCTGCAGGGTGAGCGGGAGACCCAGTACTTC.

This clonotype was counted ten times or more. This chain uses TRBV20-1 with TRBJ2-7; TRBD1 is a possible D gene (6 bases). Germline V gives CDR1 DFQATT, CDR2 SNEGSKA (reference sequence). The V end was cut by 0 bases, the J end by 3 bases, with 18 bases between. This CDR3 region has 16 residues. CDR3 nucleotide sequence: TGCAGTGCTAGAGATCCCAGGGCAGGACAGATCTACGAGCAGTACTTC. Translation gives CSARDPRAGQIYEQYF.

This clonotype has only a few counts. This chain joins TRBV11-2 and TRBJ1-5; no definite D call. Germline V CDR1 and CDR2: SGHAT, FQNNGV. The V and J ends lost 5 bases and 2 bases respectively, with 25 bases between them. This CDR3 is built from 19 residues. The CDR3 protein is CASSPYPPSVLGGNQPQHF. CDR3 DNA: TGTGCCAGCAGCCCTTACCCCCCATCGGTTCTCGGAGGCAATCAGCCCCAGCATTTT.

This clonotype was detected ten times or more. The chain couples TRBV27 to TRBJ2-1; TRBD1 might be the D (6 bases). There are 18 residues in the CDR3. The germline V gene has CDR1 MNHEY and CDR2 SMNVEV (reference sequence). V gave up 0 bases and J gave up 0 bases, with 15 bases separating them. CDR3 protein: CASSLSWGTPSSYNEQFF. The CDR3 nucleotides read TGTGCCAGCAGTTTATCGTGGGGGACACCTAGCTCCTACAATGAGCAGTTCTTC.

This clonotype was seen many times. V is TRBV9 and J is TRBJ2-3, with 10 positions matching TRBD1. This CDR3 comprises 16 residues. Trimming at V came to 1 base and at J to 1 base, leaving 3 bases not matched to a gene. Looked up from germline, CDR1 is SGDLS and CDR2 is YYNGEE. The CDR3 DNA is TGTGCCAGCAGCGTATACGGGACAGGGGGCACAGATACGCAGTATTTT. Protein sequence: CASSVYGTGGTDTQYF.

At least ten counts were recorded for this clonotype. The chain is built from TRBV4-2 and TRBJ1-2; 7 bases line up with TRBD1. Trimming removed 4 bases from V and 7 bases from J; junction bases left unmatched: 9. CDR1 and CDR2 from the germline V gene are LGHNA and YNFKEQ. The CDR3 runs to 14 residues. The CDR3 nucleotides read TGTGCCAGCAGCCCTAAAACAGGGGCGGCTGGCTACACCTTC. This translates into CASSPKTGAAGYTF.

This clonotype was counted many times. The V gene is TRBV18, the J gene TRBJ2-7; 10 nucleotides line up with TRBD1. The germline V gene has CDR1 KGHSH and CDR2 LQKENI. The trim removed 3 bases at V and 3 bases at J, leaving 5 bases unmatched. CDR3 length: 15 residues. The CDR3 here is CASSPGTGAFYEQYF. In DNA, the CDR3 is TGTGCCAGCTCACCGGGGACAGGGGCCTTCTACGAGCAGTACTTC.

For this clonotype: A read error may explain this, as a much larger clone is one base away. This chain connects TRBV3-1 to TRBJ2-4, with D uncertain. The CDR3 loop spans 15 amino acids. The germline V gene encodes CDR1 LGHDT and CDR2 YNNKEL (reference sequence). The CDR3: CTSSPPSGAKNIQYF. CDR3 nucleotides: TGTACCAGCAGCCCCCCCTCAGGCGCCAAAAACATTCAGTACTTC.

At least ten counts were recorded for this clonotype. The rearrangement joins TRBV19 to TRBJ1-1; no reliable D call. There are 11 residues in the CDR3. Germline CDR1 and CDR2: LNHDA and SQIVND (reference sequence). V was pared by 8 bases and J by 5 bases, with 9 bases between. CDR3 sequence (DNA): TGTGCCAGTGGACGTGGTACTGAAGCTTTCTTT. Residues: CASGRGTEAFF.

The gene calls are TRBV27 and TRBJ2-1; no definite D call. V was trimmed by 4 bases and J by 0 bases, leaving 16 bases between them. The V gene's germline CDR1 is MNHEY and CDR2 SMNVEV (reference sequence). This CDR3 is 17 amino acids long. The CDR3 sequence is CASSSGPPWGSYNEQFF. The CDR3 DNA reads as TGTGCCAGCAGTTCCGGACCTCCTTGGGGCTCCTACAATGAGCAGTTCTTC.

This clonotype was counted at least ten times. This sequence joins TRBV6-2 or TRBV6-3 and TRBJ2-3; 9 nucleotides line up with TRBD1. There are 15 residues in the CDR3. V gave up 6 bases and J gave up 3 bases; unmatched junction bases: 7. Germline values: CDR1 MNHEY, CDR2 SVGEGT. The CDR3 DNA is TGTGCCAGCAGCAGGGACAGGGTAGCGACAGATACGCAGTATTTT. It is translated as CASSRDRVATDTQYF.

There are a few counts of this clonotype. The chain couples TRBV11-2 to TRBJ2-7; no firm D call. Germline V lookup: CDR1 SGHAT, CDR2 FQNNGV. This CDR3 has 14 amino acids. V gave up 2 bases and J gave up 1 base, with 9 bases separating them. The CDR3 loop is CASSLNGISYEQYV. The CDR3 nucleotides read TGTGCCAGCAGCTTAAATGGGATTTCCTACGAGCAGTACGTC.

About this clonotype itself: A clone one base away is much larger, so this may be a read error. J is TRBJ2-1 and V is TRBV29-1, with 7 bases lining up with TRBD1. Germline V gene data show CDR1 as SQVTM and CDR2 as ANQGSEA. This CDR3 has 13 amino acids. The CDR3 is CSGIGGPRYEQIF. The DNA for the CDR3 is TGCAGCGGTATAGGGGGCCCCAGGTATGAGCAGATCTTC.

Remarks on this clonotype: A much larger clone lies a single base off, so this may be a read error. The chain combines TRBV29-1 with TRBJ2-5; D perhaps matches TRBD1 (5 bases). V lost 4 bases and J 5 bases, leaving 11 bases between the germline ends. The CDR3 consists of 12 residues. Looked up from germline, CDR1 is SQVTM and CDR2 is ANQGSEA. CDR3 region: CSVGRVHETQYF. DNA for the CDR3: TGCAGCGTTGGCAGGGTCCATGAGACCCAGTACTTC.

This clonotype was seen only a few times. The CDR3 loop reads CASSVYDTQYF. CDR3 nucleotide sequence: TGTGCCAGCAGCGTATATGATACGCAGTATTTT. This chain connects TRBV9 to TRBJ2-3; no clear D. V lost 1 base and J lost 6, with 3 bases in between. CDR1 and CDR2 (germline): SGDLS, YYNGEE. This CDR3 spans 11 amino acids.

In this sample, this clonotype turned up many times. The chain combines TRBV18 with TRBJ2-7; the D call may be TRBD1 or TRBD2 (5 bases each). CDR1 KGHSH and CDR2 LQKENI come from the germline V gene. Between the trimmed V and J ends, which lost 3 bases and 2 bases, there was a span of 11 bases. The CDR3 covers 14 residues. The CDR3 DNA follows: TGTGCCAGCTCACCCGGGACGGCGGCCTACGAGCAGTACTTC. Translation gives CASSPGTAAYEQYF.

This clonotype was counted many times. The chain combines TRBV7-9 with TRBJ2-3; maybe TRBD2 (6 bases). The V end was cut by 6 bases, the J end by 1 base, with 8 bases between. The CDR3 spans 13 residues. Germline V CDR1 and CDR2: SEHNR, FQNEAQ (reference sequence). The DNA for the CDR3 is TGTGCCAGCAGAACGGGGGGCACAGATACGCAGTATTTT. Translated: CASRTGGTDTQYF. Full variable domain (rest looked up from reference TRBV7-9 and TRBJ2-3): DTGVSQNPRHKITKRGQNVTFRCDPISEHNRLYWYRQTLGQGPEFLTYFQNEAQLEKSRLLSDRFSAERPKGSFSTLEIQRTEQGDSAMYLCASRTGGTDTQYFGPGTRLTVL.

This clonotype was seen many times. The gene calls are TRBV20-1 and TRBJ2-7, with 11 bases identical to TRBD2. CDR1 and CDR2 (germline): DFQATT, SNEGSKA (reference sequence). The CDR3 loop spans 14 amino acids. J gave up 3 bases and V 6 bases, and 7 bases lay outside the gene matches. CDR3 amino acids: CSASKLAGGYEQYV. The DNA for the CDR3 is TGCAGTGCCTCTAAGCTAGCGGGGGGCTACGAGCAGTACGTC.

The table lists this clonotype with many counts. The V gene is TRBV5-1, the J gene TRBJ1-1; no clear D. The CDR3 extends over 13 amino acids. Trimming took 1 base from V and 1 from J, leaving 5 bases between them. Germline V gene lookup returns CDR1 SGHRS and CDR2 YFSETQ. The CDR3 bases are TGCGCCAGCAGCTTGACCAGGAACACTGAAGCTTTCTTT. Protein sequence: CASSLTRNTEAFF.

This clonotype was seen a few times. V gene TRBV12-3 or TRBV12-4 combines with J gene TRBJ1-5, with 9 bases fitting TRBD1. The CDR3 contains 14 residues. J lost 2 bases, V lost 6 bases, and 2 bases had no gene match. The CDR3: CASSWTGGNQPQHF. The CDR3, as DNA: TGTGCCAGCAGCTGGACAGGGGGCAATCAGCCCCAGCATTTT.

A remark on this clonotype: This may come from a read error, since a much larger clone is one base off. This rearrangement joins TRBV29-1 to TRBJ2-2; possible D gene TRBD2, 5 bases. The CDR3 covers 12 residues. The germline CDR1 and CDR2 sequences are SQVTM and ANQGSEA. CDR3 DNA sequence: TGCAGCGTAAGACCAAGCCCCGGGGAGCTGTCTTTT. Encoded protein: CSVRPSPGELSF.

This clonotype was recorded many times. The CDR3 DNA reads TGCGCCAGCAGCCAAGATCTGGAGGGCTTGGAGACCCAGTACTTC. Translating gives CASSQDLEGLETQYF. The chain employs TRBV4-3 and TRBJ2-5, with D possibly being TRBD2 (6 bases). Germline-derived CDR1 and CDR2 are LGHNA and YSLEER. The CDR3 runs 15 residues. Trimming pared 0 bases from V and 5 bases from J, leaving 13 bases between.